This TCR beta chain emerged from a study of early T cells in non-severe SARS-CoV-2 infection. Study as a whole: Sequenced material consisted of bulk RNA (from unsorted whole blood), and chains were unpaired.

At least ten counts were recorded for this clonotype. Attachment of unique molecular identifiers to individual cDNA molecules was performed. TCRdb redid the calling of the 5' RACE reads with MiXCR, one entry per CDR3 protein. The data show 45,000 or so distinct CDR3 sequences, with roughly 6% seen just once and 12% held by the top ten. Specimen: whole blood. The source is an adult who was a healthcare worker with PCR-confirmed SARS-CoV-2 infection or an uninfected control (not recorded which).

CDR3 sequence reads: CATSRATSGGGYNEQFF. In DNA form, the CDR3 reads TGTGCCACCAGCAGGGCAACTAGCGGGGGAGGCTACAATGAGCAGTTCTTC. The chain couples TRBV15 to TRBJ2-1, with TRBD2 identical over 11 bases. The length of the CDR3 is 17 residues. After removal of 3 bases from V and 3 bases from J, the junction contained 7 bases not matched to a gene. CDR1 and CDR2 from the germline V gene are LNHNV and YYDKDF (reference sequence).